The T cell receptor (beta chain) under discussion was sequenced for a study of blood T cell repertoires in COVID-19. Trimming at V came to 3 bases and at J to 9 bases, leaving 10 bases not matched to a gene. Per germline, CDR1 SGHRS and CDR2 YFSETQ. This CDR3 spans 16 amino acids. Assay used: immunoSEQ multiplex PCR; TCRdb lists only in-frame clones, some missing. The sample lists around 240,000 clones, approximately 90% seen once, with just over 0.85% in the top ten. This study enrolled people aged about 18 to 100 from under 25 US geographic areas. Within 2 weeks before study entry, exposed participants met a COVID-19 case.

Sequenced: PBMCs or T cells enriched from blood (not recorded which). This chain uses TRBV5-1 with TRBJ2-1; 12 bases align to TRBD2. The clonotype comes from a man aged 50 to 60 who had been exposed to COVID-19. The CDR3 DNA is TGCGCCAGCAGCTCCTCTAGCGGGAGGGCGGGAGGTGAGCAGTTCTTC. Translation gives CASSSSSGRAGGEQFF.